A single sample gave rise to the 12 T cell receptor beta chains below, sequenced in a study of T cell changes during pregnancy in multiple sclerosis. Measured with immunoSEQ multiplex PCR; TCRdb has only the in-frame clones, and not every one. The table records about 38,000 clones, 85% to 95% of them present only once. The source material was CD8+ T cells from peripheral blood mononuclear cells, sampled in the third trimester of pregnancy. The receptors here all came from a female donor with multiple sclerosis, enrolled in a pregnancy study.

The chain recombines TRBV27 with TRBJ1-1, with D maybe TRBD1 (6 bases). Looked up from germline, CDR1 is MNHEY and CDR2 is SMNVEV (reference sequence). V was pared by 2 bases and J by 4 bases, with 8 bases between. The CDR3 is made up of 13 amino acids. CDR3 loop: CASSLRGGTEAFF. The CDR3 DNA sequence: TGTGCCAGCAGTTTAAGGGGGGGCACTGAAGCTTTCTTT.

This chain links TRBV5-1 with TRBJ2-5; 9 nucleotides align to TRBD2. V was pared by 4 bases and J by 5 bases, with 9 bases of the junction left unmatched. There are 15 residues in the CDR3. Germline V lookup: CDR1 SGHRS, CDR2 YFSETQ. The CDR3 is CASSKDLAGVETQYF. Here the CDR3 DNA reads TGCGCCAGCAGCAAGGACTTAGCGGGGGTGGAGACCCAGTACTTC.

The chain uses TRBV19 and TRBJ1-5; perhaps TRBD1 as D (6 bases). The V gene lost 7 bases and the J gene lost 9 bases, with 13 bases spanning the gap. The CDR3 spans 12 residues. Germline assignment: CDR1 LNHDA and CDR2 SQIVND (reference sequence). CDR3 sequence reads: CASNEGTMPQHF. As DNA, the CDR3 is TGTGCCAGTAATGAGGGGACAATGCCCCAGCATTTT.

The CDR3 nucleotides are TGTGCCAGTAGTGCCTTTGCCGGTCCCTACGAGCAGTACTTC. It is translated as CASSAFAGPYEQYF. The chain carries TRBV19 and TRBJ2-7, with unresolved D. The CDR3 has 14 amino acids. Trimming pared 5 bases from V and 2 bases from J, leaving 13 bases between. Germline-derived CDR1 and CDR2 are LNHDA and SQIVND (reference sequence).

The V and J genes are TRBV7-8 and TRBJ2-5; no clear D gene. Trimming cost V 4 bases and J 4 bases, with 10 bases left between them. From germline, CDR1 is SGHVS and CDR2 FQNEAQ. This CDR3 is built from 13 residues. CDR3 loop: CASSYLSRETQYF. The DNA of the CDR3 is TGTGCCAGCAGCTATCTATCGAGAGAGACCCAGTACTTC.

This clone was seen only once. The chain links TRBV29-1 to TRBJ2-3; D remains ambiguous. Germline V gene sequence: CDR1 SQVTM, CDR2 ANQGSEA. The V end lost 1 base, the J end lost 2 bases, and 10 bases lay between the germline ends. The CDR3 has 14 residues. Here the CDR3 reads CSVEGQEITDTQYF. Here the CDR3 DNA reads TGCAGCGTTGAAGGACAAGAGATCACAGATACGCAGTATTTT.

V is TRBV4-1 and J is TRBJ2-7; D is perhaps TRBD2 (6 bases). This CDR3 spans 15 amino acids. The germline gives CDR1 MGHRA, CDR2 YSYEKL. Trimming stripped 2 bases from V and 3 bases from J, with 14 bases between. CDR3 amino acids: CASSQLKLANYEQYF. In nucleotides, the CDR3 is TGCGCCAGCAGCCAATTGAAACTAGCAAACTACGAGCAGTACTTC.

J is TRBJ1-2 and V is TRBV11-2, with D unclear. V lost 6 bases to trimming and J lost 3 bases, with 5 bases between them. This CDR3 comprises 11 residues. The V gene's germline CDR1 is SGHAT and CDR2 FQNNGV. This chain's CDR3 is CASRGYYGYTF. The CDR3 DNA reads as TGTGCCAGCAGGGGCTACTATGGCTACACCTTC.

The chain employs TRBV9 and TRBJ2-6, with 11 bases identical to TRBD1. V gave up 0 bases and J gave up 1 base; unmatched junction bases: 3. CDR1 and CDR2 (germline): SGDLS, YYNGEE. CDR3 size: 18 residues. CDR3 coding DNA: TGTGCCAGCAGCGTAGGGGGACAGGGGGTTTCTGGGGCCAACGTCCTGACTTTC. Translation gives CASSVGGQGVSGANVLTF.

The V call is TRBV10-3, the J call TRBJ1-4; D is unresolved. Germline V CDR1 and CDR2: ENHRY, SYGVKD. Trimming stripped 3 bases from V and 7 bases from J, with 12 bases between. CDR3 length: 14 residues. In nucleotides, the CDR3 is TGTGCCATCAGTGAAAGTGAGACACCTGAAAAACTGTTTTTT. It is translated as CAISESETPEKLFF.

The chain carries TRBV7-8 and TRBJ2-3, with D possibly TRBD1 on 6 matching bases. CDR3 length: 13 amino acids. Germline V gene sequence: CDR1 SGHVS, CDR2 FQNEAQ. V shed 5 bases and J shed 6 bases, with 12 bases lying between them. In DNA, the CDR3 is TGTGCCAGCAGCATGACAGGTCTGGATACGCAGTATTTT. This gives the protein CASSMTGLDTQYF.

V and J are TRBV2 and TRBJ1-5, with D possibly being TRBD1 (5 bases). The CDR3 runs to 13 residues. Trimming took off 11 bases at V and 4 bases at J, with 15 bases between the two ends. CDR1 SNHLY and CDR2 FYNNEI come from the germline V gene. In nucleotides, the CDR3 is TGTGCCGAAGGGAATGGGGCTAATCAGCCCCAGCATTTT. Amino acid sequence: CAEGNGANQPQHF.